These 15 T cell receptor beta chains originate from one sample sequenced in a study of blood T cell dynamics during melanoma immunotherapy. As to time point: pre-treatment baseline. The assay was immunoSEQ multiplex PCR, and TCRdb's table has in-frame clones only and misses some. The data show about 15,000 clones, roughly 80% seen once. The source was blood, collected from a patient treated with checkpoint blockade. The receptor set was obtained from a human donor with melanoma.

This clone appeared once. The CDR3 is CASSQSEPLDRDRVSIGTDTQYF. CDR3 coding DNA: TGCGCCAGCAGTCAATCGGAACCCCTAGACAGGGATCGGGTTTCAATCGGGACAGATACGCAGTATTTT. The chain couples TRBV23-1 to TRBJ2-3; 7 bases fit TRBD1. TRBV23-1 is known as an ORF, though its function is uncertain. The CDR3 covers 23 residues. The V gene end was trimmed by 0 bases and the J gene end by 3 bases; junction bases not matched to a gene: 27.

This clone was counted only a few times. The chain combines TRBV27 with TRBJ1-4, with D possibly TRBD1 on 5 matching bases. V lost 8 bases and J 3 bases, leaving 16 bases between the germline ends. This CDR3 spans 15 amino acids. Per germline, CDR1 MNHEY and CDR2 SMNVEV (reference sequence). The CDR3 loop is CASGAWDPANEKLFF. The CDR3 nucleotides read TGTGCCAGCGGAGCCTGGGACCCGGCTAATGAAAAACTGTTTTTT.

The rearrangement joins TRBV7-2 to TRBJ1-2, with no clear D. Germline V gene lookup returns CDR1 SGHTA and CDR2 FQGNSA. The CDR3 is made up of 15 amino acids. V gave up 1 base and J gave up 0 bases, with 9 bases separating them. CDR3 nucleotides: TGTGCCAGCAGCTTAGATGTGGGGACTAACTATGGCTACACCTTC. Translation: CASSLDVGTNYGYTF. Using reference TRBV7-2 and TRBJ1-2 for the parts outside the CDR3, the full variable domain is GAGVSQSPSNKVTEKGKDVELRCDPISGHTALYWYRQSLGQGLEFLIYFQGNSAPDKSGLPSDRFSAERTGGSVSTLTIQRTQQEDSAVYLCASSLDVGTNYGYTFGSGTRLTVV.

This CDR3 reads CASSPTGGGRAAETQYF. As DNA, the CDR3 is TGTGCCAGCAGCCCCACGGGTGGCGGGAGGGCCGCAGAGACCCAGTACTTC. The gene calls are TRBV7-8 and TRBJ2-5; TRBD2 agrees at 9 bases. This CDR3 is 17 amino acids long. The V and J ends lost 5 bases and 4 bases, in that order; junction bases with no gene match: 14. CDR1 SGHVS and CDR2 FQNEAQ come from the germline V gene.

This chain connects TRBV5-1 to TRBJ1-1; D gene ambiguous. This CDR3 has 13 residues. V lost 0 bases, J lost 0 bases, and 3 bases lay in between. Per germline, CDR1 SGHRS and CDR2 YFSETQ. The CDR3 nucleotides are TGCGCCAGCAGCTTGGTTTTGAACACTGAAGCTTTCTTT. It translates to CASSLVLNTEAFF.

CDR3 in amino acids: CASSLGGIDTEAFF. CDR3 DNA: TGCGCCAGCAGCTTAGGAGGGATTGACACTGAAGCTTTCTTT. The V call is TRBV5-1, the J call TRBJ1-1; D is ambiguous. The CDR3 spans 14 residues. Per germline, CDR1 SGHRS and CDR2 YFSETQ. V lost 2 bases to trimming and J lost 3 bases, with 11 bases between them.

The chain joins TRBV19 to TRBJ1-5; 7 bases fit TRBD1. The CDR3 length is 17 residues. J lost 0 bases, V lost 2 bases, and 7 bases had no gene match. The V gene's germline CDR1 is LNHDA and CDR2 SQIVND (reference sequence). CDR3 DNA sequence: TGTGCCAGTAGTATAAGACAGGGCATAGGTAGCAATCAGCCCCAGCATTTT. This sequence encodes CASSIRQGIGSNQPQHF.

V and J are TRBV5-4 and TRBJ2-1, with D possibly matching TRBD2 (5 bases). The germline V and J ends were trimmed by 2 bases and 5 bases, with 14 bases remaining between them. From germline, CDR1 is SGHNT and CDR2 YYREEE (reference sequence). The CDR3 covers 15 residues. The CDR3 DNA sequence: TGTGCCAGCAGCTTTACTGGGAGAGGAAACAATGAGCAGTTCTTC. This translates into CASSFTGRGNNEQFF.

The chain joins TRBV9 to TRBJ1-6, with 8 bases identical to TRBD1. The CDR3 runs to 15 residues. Per germline, CDR1 SGDLS and CDR2 YYNGEE. Trimming at V came to 3 bases and at J to 6 bases, leaving 5 bases not matched to a gene. CDR3 in amino acids: CASSAGDRSNSPLHF. CDR3 coding DNA: TGTGCCAGCAGCGCTGGGGACAGGAGTAATTCACCCCTCCACTTT.

The J gene is TRBJ2-3, the V gene TRBV29-1; TRBD2 aligns across 7 bases. V dropped 6 bases and J dropped 5; count of bases not matched to a gene: 11. The CDR3 contains 14 residues. In germline, CDR1 is SQVTM, CDR2 ANQGSEA. The DNA for the CDR3 is TGCAGCGTCGACTATGGCGGGAGAAGAGATACGCAGTATTTT. Its protein product is CSVDYGGRRDTQYF.

This chain connects TRBV10-2 to TRBJ1-1; 8 bases line up with TRBD1. CDR1 is WSHSY and CDR2 is SAAADI in the germline V gene. The CDR3 loop spans 15 amino acids. The V segment lost 0 bases and the J segment 8 bases; nucleotides outside the gene matches: 8. Here the CDR3 DNA reads TGCGCCAGCAGTGAGTCTTCAGGGGGCAAAGTAGAAGCTTTCTTT. It is translated as CASSESSGGKVEAFF.

This chain joins TRBV7-2 and TRBJ2-7, with 8 bases identical to TRBD2. Looked up from germline, CDR1 is SGHTA and CDR2 is FQGNSA. CDR3 length equals 17 residues. V lost 3 bases and J lost 2; bases outside the gene matches: 12. The CDR3 nucleotides are TGTGCCAGCAGCTTCGCACAGTCGACTAGCGAGACCTACGAGCAGTACTTC. This gives the protein CASSFAQSTSETYEQYF.

The chain employs TRBV7-9 and TRBJ2-1, with TRBD2 matching 11 bases. The CDR3 has 15 amino acids. V lost 2 bases, J lost 10 bases, and 7 bases stayed unmatched. In germline, CDR1 is SEHNR, CDR2 FQNEAQ (reference sequence). The CDR3 nucleotides are TGTGCCAGCAGCTTACCGGGACTAGCGGTATACGAGCAGTTCTTC. It is translated as CASSLPGLAVYEQFF.

This chain connects TRBV7-2 to TRBJ1-1, with 8 bases aligning to TRBD1. The V gene end was trimmed by 5 bases and the J gene end by 4 bases; junction bases not matched to a gene: 6. Looked up from germline, CDR1 is SGHTA and CDR2 is FQGNSA. CDR3 length equals 14 residues. Here the CDR3 reads CASSRDRGRTEAFF. CDR3 nucleotides: TGTGCCAGCAGCCGCGACAGGGGACGCACTGAAGCTTTCTTT.

The chain recombines TRBV6-4 with TRBJ2-3; 13 positions match TRBD2. This CDR3 spans 16 amino acids. Germline CDR1 MRHNA, CDR2 SNTAGT. Unmatched junction bases numbered 5, after V lost 3 bases and J lost 5 bases. The chain's CDR3 is CASSDTGTSGKDTQYF. The CDR3 DNA sequence: TGTGCCAGCAGTGATACGGGGACTAGCGGGAAAGATACGCAGTATTTT.